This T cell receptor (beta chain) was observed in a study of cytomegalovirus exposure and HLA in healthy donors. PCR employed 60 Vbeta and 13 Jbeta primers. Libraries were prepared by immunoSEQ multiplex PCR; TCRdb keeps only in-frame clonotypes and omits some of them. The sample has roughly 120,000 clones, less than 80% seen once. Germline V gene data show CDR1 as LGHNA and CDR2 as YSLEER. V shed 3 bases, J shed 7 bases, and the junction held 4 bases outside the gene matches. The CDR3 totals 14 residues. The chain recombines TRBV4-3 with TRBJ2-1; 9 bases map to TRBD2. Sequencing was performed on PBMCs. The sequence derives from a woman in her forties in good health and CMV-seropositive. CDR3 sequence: CASSHSGSGNEQFF. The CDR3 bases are TGCGCCAGCAGCCATAGCGGGAGTGGGAATGAGCAGTTCTTC.